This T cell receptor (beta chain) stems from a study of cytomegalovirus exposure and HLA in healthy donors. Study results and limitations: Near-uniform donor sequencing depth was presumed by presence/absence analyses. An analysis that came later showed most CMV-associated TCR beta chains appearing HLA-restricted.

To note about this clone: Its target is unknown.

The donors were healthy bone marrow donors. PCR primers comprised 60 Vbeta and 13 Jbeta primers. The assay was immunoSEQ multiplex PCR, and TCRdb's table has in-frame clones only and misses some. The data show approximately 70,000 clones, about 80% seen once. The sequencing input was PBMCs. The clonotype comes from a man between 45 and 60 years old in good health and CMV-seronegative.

The CDR3 sequence is CASSEYGSGGTDTQYF. CDR3 bases: TGTGCCAGCAGTGAATATGGGAGCGGGGGAACAGATACGCAGTATTTT. The chain joins TRBV25-1 to TRBJ2-3; 8 positions agree with TRBD2. This CDR3 is built from 16 residues. V gave up 0 bases and J gave up 3 bases; unmatched junction bases: 5. Looked up from germline, CDR1 is MGHDK and CDR2 is SYGVNS.